This TCR beta chain emerged from a study of cytomegalovirus exposure and HLA in healthy donors. From germline, CDR1 is MNHNY and CDR2 SVGAGI (reference sequence). V gave up 2 bases and J gave up 2 bases; unmatched junction bases: 6. The CDR3 totals 15 residues. It was with 60 Vbeta and 13 Jbeta primers that the PCR ran. Sequenced by immunoSEQ multiplex PCR; TCRdb stores in-frame clones only, minus some. In the table there are 70,000 to 90,000 clones, roughly 82% of which are singletons. The J gene is TRBJ2-7, the V gene TRBV6-6, with 7 nucleotides matching TRBD1. The receptor was isolated from a man between 70 and 80 years old in good health and CMV-seropositive. The sequenced sample consisted of PBMCs. CDR3 amino acids: CASSYLQGPAYEQYF. The CDR3 DNA is TGTGCCAGCAGTTACCTACAGGGGCCCGCCTACGAGCAGTACTTC.